Listed here are 9 T cell receptor beta chains from one sample, sequenced in a study of control samples from healthy donors and cancer patients. Libraries were prepared by immunoSEQ multiplex PCR; TCRdb keeps only in-frame clonotypes and omits some of them. Of just under 150,000 clones in the sample, about nine tenths were seen once. Sequenced input: blood. These receptors originate from a man aged 25-40 years in good health.

This chain links TRBV5-1 with TRBJ2-3; D perhaps matches TRBD2 (6 bases). The CDR3 is made up of 18 amino acids. Germline V gene lookup returns CDR1 SGHRS and CDR2 YFSETQ. V was clipped by 0 bases and J by 0 bases, with 17 bases between them. The CDR3 loop is CASSLGPIGGTSTDTQYF. The CDR3 coding sequence is TGCGCCAGCAGCTTGGGCCCTATTGGGGGGACTAGCACAGATACGCAGTATTTT.

The chain combines TRBV6-6 with TRBJ1-3; D unclear. This CDR3 region has 16 residues. With 0 bases removed from V and 0 bases from J, the gap between germline ends came to 9 bases. Germline lookup yields CDR1 MNHNY and CDR2 SVGAGI (reference sequence). In DNA, the CDR3 is TGTGCCAGCAGTTACTCGAGTCCACGCTCTGGAAACACCATATATTTT. Translation: CASSYSSPRSGNTIYF.

The chain joins TRBV5-6 to TRBJ2-3; TRBD2 might be the D (5 bases). The CDR3 runs to 16 residues. CDR1 and CDR2 from the germline V gene are SGHDT and YYEEEE. Trimming cost V 5 bases and J 0 bases, with 16 bases left between them. The CDR3 nucleotides read TGTGCCAGCAGGGATGCGGGTGAAGGGAGCACAGATACGCAGTATTTT. It translates to CASRDAGEGSTDTQYF. Looking up the rest from reference TRBV5-6 and TRBJ2-3 gives the full variable domain: DAGVTQSPTHLIKTRGQQVTLRCSPKSGHDTVSWYQQALGQGPQFIFQYYEEEERQRGNFPDRFSGHQFPNYSSELNVNALLLGDSALYLCASRDAGEGSTDTQYFGPGTRLTVL.

This clone has just one count. This chain links TRBV10-3 with TRBJ1-2; TRBD1 matches at 8 bases. Unmatched junction bases numbered 9, after V lost 8 bases and J lost 4 bases. Germline V lookup: CDR1 ENHRY, CDR2 SYGVKD. The CDR3 runs 14 residues. In DNA form, the CDR3 reads TGTGCCATCGGTTCAGACAGGGGTTCCTATGGCTACACCTTC. Residues: CAIGSDRGSYGYTF.

V is TRBV28 and J is TRBJ1-1; D remains unclear. Trimming removed 1 base from V and 5 bases from J, with 8 bases in between. CDR3 length: 13 amino acids. The germline V gene encodes CDR1 MDHEN and CDR2 SYDVKM. The CDR3 DNA is TGTGCCAGCAGTTTATCCAGCCTGACTGAAGCTTTCTTT. Translated, it gives CASSLSSLTEAFF.

This sequence joins TRBV25-1 and TRBJ1-6; TRBD1 might be the D (5 bases). Germline assignment: CDR1 MGHDK and CDR2 SYGVNS. CDR3 size: 16 residues. V was cut by 1 base and J by 7 bases, with 14 bases left in between. This CDR3 is CASSESRGGGNSPLHF. The CDR3 DNA sequence: TGTGCCAGCAGTGAATCACGTGGTGGGGGAAATTCACCCCTCCACTTT.

The CDR3 reads CASSFTGNYGYTF. CDR3 nucleotide sequence: TGTGCCAGCAGCTTTACAGGGAACTATGGCTACACCTTC. The chain couples TRBV5-4 to TRBJ1-2; possible D gene TRBD1, 6 bases. CDR1 and CDR2 from the germline V gene are SGHNT and YYREEE (reference sequence). Trimming shortened V by 2 bases and J by 2 bases, and 7 bases separated the two germline ends. CDR3 length: 13 residues.

The CDR3 coding sequence is TGTGCCAGCAGCGTAGGCAGCAACATGAACACTGAAGCTTTCTTT. Its translation is CASSVGSNMNTEAFF. This chain links TRBV9 with TRBJ1-1; D gene unclear. The germline CDR1 and CDR2 sequences are SGDLS and YYNGEE. This CDR3 is 15 amino acids long. V gave up 0 bases and J gave up 0 bases, with 9 bases separating them.

V gene TRBV5-4 combines with J gene TRBJ1-1; D is unresolved. From germline, CDR1 is SGHNT and CDR2 YYREEE (reference sequence). Trimming took off 6 bases at V and 0 bases at J, with 9 bases between the two ends. This CDR3 has 13 amino acids. This CDR3 is CASTRTLNTEAFF. CDR3 sequence (DNA): TGTGCCAGCACCCGGACTTTGAACACTGAAGCTTTCTTT. The full variable domain, rest sourced from reference TRBV5-4 and TRBJ1-1, is ETGVTQSPTHLIKTRGQQVTLRCSSQSGHNTVSWYQQALGQGPQFIFQYYREEENGRGNFPPRFSGLQFPNYSSELNVNALELDDSALYLCASTRTLNTEAFFGQGTRLTVV.